The 8 T cell receptor beta chains presented below share a single source sample, sequenced in a study of tumor-infiltrating lymphocytes in primary liver carcinoma. Unsorted bulk tissue of roughly 18-31 mg yielded co-extracted RNA and DNA. Total RNA amounting to around 530 ng was the source from which TCR beta cDNA was made with a constant-region primer. TCR beta libraries came from three nested multiplex PCR rounds using slightly modified ARM-PCR. Researchers ran the first two PCR rounds for around 10 cycles each with TRBV1-TRBV30 forward primers and a C-beta reverse primer. TCRdb ran MiXCR on the multiplex PCR reads and lists one entry per CDR3 protein. The sample lists roughly 100,000 distinct CDR3 sequences; around 84% were seen once. The sequencing sample was made of liver tumor tissue from sampling region 3. Documented subset: tumor region T3, left-lateral pole. Every receptor here comes from a man between 40 and 49 years old with primary liver carcinoma and hepatitis B virus infection.

As to this clonotype: Compared with germline, one end of the junction differs, possibly owing to a read error. This chain links TRBV11-1 with TRBJ2-4; 8 bases align to TRBD2. The CDR3 spans 17 residues. CDR1 is SGHAT, CDR2 FQDESV, per germline (reference sequence). The CDR3 protein is CASSFSGNSGTKNIQYF. The CDR3 bases are TGTGCCAGTAGCTTTTCCGGGAATAGCGGGACCAAAAACATTCAATACTTC.

This chain uses TRBV6-5 with TRBJ2-7; no clear D. Trimming pared 7 bases from V and 4 bases from J, leaving 20 bases between. Germline V CDR1 and CDR2: MNHEY, SVGAGI. CDR3 length equals 15 residues. CDR3: CASNRTQIHPYEQYF. CDR3 in DNA: TGTGCCAGCAATCGGACCCAAATCCATCCGTACGAGCAGTACTTC.

In the case of this clonotype: Compared with germline, one end of the junction differs, possibly owing to a read error. The chain is built from TRBV11-2 and TRBJ2-7; a possible D gene is TRBD1 (5 bases). This CDR3 has 14 amino acids. Per the germline V gene, CDR1 is SGHAT and CDR2 is FQNNGV. The CDR3 is CASSTNRNSYEQYF. Written as DNA, the CDR3 is TGTGCCAGTAGCACTAACAGGAACTCCTACGAGCAGTACTTT.

Concerning this clonotype: The junction departs from germline at one end; a sequencing error may be responsible. The chain joins TRBV6-6 to TRBJ2-5; D is possibly TRBD1 or TRBD2 (5 bases each). Germline V CDR1 and CDR2: MNHNY, SVGAGI (reference sequence). The CDR3 is 14 amino acids. DNA of the CDR3: TGTGCCAGCAGTTACCCAGGGACGGAGGAGATCCAGTACTTT. This codes for CASSYPGTEEIQYF.

Here the CDR3 DNA reads TGTGCCAGCATCGGGGCCCAGGCTAGCGGGAGGGCCCTGACAGATACGCAGTATTTT. This gives the protein CASIGAQASGRALTDTQYF. The chain combines TRBV11-1 with TRBJ2-3; 12 nucleotides align to TRBD2. Germline V gene data show CDR1 as SGHAT and CDR2 as FQDESV (reference sequence). Losses at the gene ends were 7 bases for V and 3 bases for J; bases not matched to a gene: 17. The CDR3 sequence is 19 residues long. The full variable domain, in which reference TRBV11-1 and TRBJ2-3 provide the parts outside the CDR3, is EAEVAQSPRYKITEKSQAVAFWCDPISGHATLYWYRQILGQGPELLVQFQDESVVDDSQLPKDRFSAERLKGVDSTLKIQPAELGDSAMYLCASIGAQASGRALTDTQYFGPGTRLTVL.

This clonotype was counted between two and nine times. As the CDR3 is not closed by the conserved phenylalanine or tryptophan, this likely results from a read error. The chain links TRBV5-4 to TRBJ2-2; D gene ambiguous. CDR1 is SGHNT and CDR2 is YYREEE in the germline V gene (reference sequence). The CDR3 is made up of 15 amino acids. V lost 4 bases, J lost 6 bases, and 16 bases lay in between. The CDR3 sequence: CASSRKTARAGELFV. The CDR3 DNA reads TGTGCCAGCAGCCGAAAGACGGCCCGCGCCGGGGAGCTGTTTGTT.

Notes on this clonotype: Mismatch with germline at one junction end may stem from a read error. The chain carries TRBV5-6 and TRBJ2-5; TRBD2 matches 10 bases. Germline CDR1 is SGHDT and CDR2 is YYEEEE. CDR3 size: 15 residues. Written as DNA, the CDR3 is TGTGCCAACAGCTTGGTAGCGGGAGGCATGGAGACCCAGTACTTC. It encodes CANSLVAGGMETQYF. Using reference TRBV5-6 and TRBJ2-5 for the parts outside the CDR3, the full variable domain is DAGVTQSPTHLIKTRGQQVTLRCSPKSGHDTVSWYQQALGQGPQFIFQYYEEEERQRGNFPDRFSGHQFPNYSSELNVNALLLGDSALYLCANSLVAGGMETQYFGPGTRLLVL.

A remark on this clonotype: The CDR3 ends on some other residue instead of the conserved phenylalanine or tryptophan, so this is likely a read error. The gene calls are TRBV6-2 or TRBV6-3 and TRBJ1-5, with TRBD1 matching over 8 bases. V gave up 2 bases and J gave up 6 bases; unmatched junction bases: 6. Per germline, CDR1 MNHEY and CDR2 SVGEGT. The CDR3 runs to 15 residues. The CDR3 loop is CASSYGDRGVQPQHS. DNA for the CDR3: TGTGCCAGCAGTTACGGCGACAGGGGCGTTCAGCCCCAGCATTCT.